This TCR beta chain came from a study of human T cells and chemical hapten exposure. From the RACE reads, TCRdb called clonotypes with MiXCR, one entry per CDR3 protein. This table has 240,000 or so distinct CDR3 sequences, 7.5% to 9% appearing once. This clonotype occurred a few times. The time point denotes: pre-sensitization, week 0. The treatment denotes: therapeutic diphenylcyclopropenone sensitization with weekly scalp DPC. Unseparated into fractions, whole blood served as the source from which total RNA was extracted. The source material was whole blood, sampled in connection with sensitization to the hapten diphenylcyclopropenone (DPC). This TCR was sampled from a woman in her thirties or forties with alopecia areata. Some clones in this sample may be carry-over from other donors' samples.

This chain's CDR3 is CASSLQGQLQETQYF. The CDR3 coding sequence is TGTGCCAGCAGCCTTCAGGGACAGCTCCAAGAGACCCAGTACTTC. The genes are TRBV7-9 and TRBJ2-5; 7 positions agree with TRBD1. The CDR3 spans 15 residues. Unmatched junction bases numbered 7, after V lost 5 bases and J lost 1 base. CDR1 is SEHNR, CDR2 FQNEAQ, per germline (reference sequence).